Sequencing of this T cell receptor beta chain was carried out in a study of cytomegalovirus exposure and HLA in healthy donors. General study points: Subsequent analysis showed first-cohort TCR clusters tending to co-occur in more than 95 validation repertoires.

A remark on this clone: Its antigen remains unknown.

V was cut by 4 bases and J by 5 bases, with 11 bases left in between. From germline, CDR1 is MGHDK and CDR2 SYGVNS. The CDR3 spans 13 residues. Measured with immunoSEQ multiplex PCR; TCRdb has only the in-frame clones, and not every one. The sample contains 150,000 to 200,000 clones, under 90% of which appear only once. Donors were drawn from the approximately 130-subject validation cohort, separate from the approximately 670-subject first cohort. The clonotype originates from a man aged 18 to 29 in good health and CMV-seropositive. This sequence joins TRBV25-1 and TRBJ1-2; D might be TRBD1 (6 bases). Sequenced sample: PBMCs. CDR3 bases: TGTGCCAGCAGTGGAGCCAGGGGATATGGCTACACCTTC. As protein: CASSGARGYGYTF.